Listed here are 29 T cell receptor beta chains from one sample, sequenced in a study of CD8 T cell repertoires and HIV-1 epitope variants. Clones were read by immunoSEQ multiplex PCR, and TCRdb kept only the in-frame ones, dropping some. The table shows approximately 5,000 clones, with about 67% occurring only once. Which antigens these TCRs recognize remains unknown. Input material: cultured CD8+ T cells derived from PBMCs. Receptor source: a male donor with HIV.

The genes are TRBV19 and TRBJ2-1; possibly TRBD2 for D (6 bases). Germline V gene sequence: CDR1 LNHDA, CDR2 SQIVND (reference sequence). Trimming pared 10 bases from V and 2 bases from J, leaving 12 bases between. There are 13 residues in the CDR3. The CDR3 protein is CATETSTYNEQFF. CDR3 DNA: TGTGCCACCGAAACTAGCACCTACAATGAGCAGTTCTTC.

In its sample, this clone is large (0.1 to 1%). The chain has TRBV7-2 and TRBJ2-1; unclear D gene. The V gene's germline CDR1 is SGHTA and CDR2 FQGNSA. CDR3 length equals 13 residues. Trimming shortened V by 1 base and J by 9 bases, and 10 bases separated the two germline ends. CDR3 DNA: TGTGCCAGCAGCTTAGACGGTGCCAGTGAGCAGTTCTTC. It specifies CASSLDGASEQFF. The entire variable domain, with the rest obtained from reference TRBV7-2 and TRBJ2-1, is as follows: GAGVSQSPSNKVTEKGKDVELRCDPISGHTALYWYRQSLGQGLEFLIYFQGNSAPDKSGLPSDRFSAERTGGSVSTLTIQRTQQEDSAVYLCASSLDGASEQFFGPGTRLTVL.

This chain connects TRBV28 to TRBJ2-7; 7 bases are shared with TRBD1. This CDR3 is built from 14 residues. The ends lost 10 bases at V and 0 bases at J; junction bases unmatched: 9. Germline assignment: CDR1 MDHEN and CDR2 SYDVKM. In DNA, the CDR3 is TGTGCCATTGATGGACAGGATAGCTCCTACGAGCAGTACTTC. The encoded protein is CAIDGQDSSYEQYF.

This clone has a handful of counts. V is TRBV19 and J is TRBJ1-1; D may be TRBD1 (6 bases). The CDR3 has 16 amino acids. Trimming stripped 5 bases from V and 8 bases from J, with 24 bases between. CDR1 and CDR2 from the germline V gene are LNHDA and SQIVND (reference sequence). The CDR3 sequence: CASSFAGTGRLEEAFF. Here the CDR3 DNA reads TGTGCCAGTAGTTTTGCCGGTACAGGGCGGCTCGAAGAAGCTTTCTTT.

This chain connects TRBV7-7 to TRBJ1-4; TRBD1 matches 7 bases. V was clipped by 5 bases and J by 0 bases; unmatched bases: 3. Germline CDR1 SSHAT, CDR2 FNYEAQ (reference sequence). CDR3 length: 15 residues. The CDR3 bases are TGTGCCAGCAGCCCAGGGACAGCAACTAATGAAAAACTGTTTTTT. This sequence encodes CASSPGTATNEKLFF.

The gene calls are TRBV9 and TRBJ2-2; D remains ambiguous. Germline V gene sequence: CDR1 SGDLS, CDR2 YYNGEE. Trimming stripped 6 bases from V and 4 bases from J, with 7 bases between. This CDR3 spans 12 amino acids. In DNA, the CDR3 is TGTGCCAGCAACCCCGGCACCGGGGAGCTGTTTTTT. Translated, it gives CASNPGTGELFF.

This chain connects TRBV2 to TRBJ1-1; D unresolved. With 4 bases removed from V and 1 base from J, the gap between germline ends came to 4 bases. The germline V gene has CDR1 SNHLY and CDR2 FYNNEI. This CDR3 spans 12 amino acids. CDR3 residues: CASSAGNTEAFF. DNA of the CDR3: TGTGCCAGCAGTGCGGGGAACACTGAAGCTTTCTTT.

The chain has TRBV5-6 and TRBJ1-2; 11 bases match TRBD1. This CDR3 has 18 residues. The V segment lost 6 bases and the J segment 0 bases; nucleotides outside the gene matches: 13. Germline V lookup: CDR1 SGHDT, CDR2 YYEEEE. The CDR3 sequence is CASTSRTGGWLSNYGYTF. CDR3 DNA sequence: TGTGCCAGCACCTCAAGGACAGGGGGCTGGTTGTCTAACTATGGCTACACCTTC.

J is TRBJ2-7 and V is TRBV7-3; D call uncertain. V shed 5 bases and J shed 0 bases, with 8 bases lying between them. The CDR3 covers 13 residues. Germline lookup yields CDR1 SGHTA and CDR2 FQGTGA. In DNA, the CDR3 is TGTGCCAGCAGCGAAGGGCCCTCCTACGAGCAGTACTTC. Encoded protein: CASSEGPSYEQYF.

For this clone: Relative to the germline gene, one junction end is altered; a read error may explain this. The J gene is TRBJ1-4, the V gene TRBV7-7; unclear D gene. CDR3 size: 14 residues. Germline CDR1 SSHAT, CDR2 FNYEAQ (reference sequence). CDR3 sequence reads: CASSPSGSGEKLFF. CDR3 nucleotide sequence: TGTGCTAGCAGTCCCAGCGGATCGGGGGAAAAACTGTTTTTT.

The gene calls are TRBV6-5 and TRBJ1-2; the D is unclear. Between the trimmed V and J ends, which lost 1 base and 7 bases, there was a span of 13 bases. Germline values: CDR1 MNHEY, CDR2 SVGAGI. The CDR3 has 14 residues. CDR3: CASSYFQDRGGYTF. The CDR3, as DNA: TGTGCCAGCAGTTACTTCCAGGATCGGGGTGGCTACACCTTC.

This clone was detected once. The J gene is TRBJ1-1, the V gene TRBV9; 12 bases are shared with TRBD1. Looked up from germline, CDR1 is SGDLS and CDR2 is YYNGEE. V trimming: 4 bases; J trimming: 7 bases; junction bases outside the gene matches: 8. CDR3 length: 15 amino acids. The CDR3 region is CASSSSRDRGHEAFF. As DNA, the CDR3 is TGTGCCAGCAGCTCGTCCCGGGACAGGGGGCATGAAGCTTTCTTT.

The V and J genes are TRBV7-2 and TRBJ1-4; D remains unclear. V shed 5 bases and J shed 5 bases, with 9 bases lying between them. Germline CDR1 reads SGHTA; CDR2 reads FQGNSA. The CDR3 runs to 13 residues. The CDR3 loop reads CASSQVLNEKLFF. CDR3 in DNA: TGTGCCAGCAGCCAGGTCCTCAATGAAAAACTGTTTTTT.

This chain links TRBV10-3 with TRBJ1-1; 9 bases are shared with TRBD1. The CDR3 contains 16 residues. V lost 5 bases and J lost 1; bases outside the gene matches: 8. Germline assignment: CDR1 ENHRY and CDR2 SYGVKD. CDR3 bases: TGTGCCATCAGTACCACAGGGGGCGCGAAGAACACTGAAGCTTTCTTT. Amino acids: CAISTTGGAKNTEAFF.

By share of the sample, this clone is hyperexpanded. The chain carries TRBV28 and TRBJ1-1; 10 bases match TRBD1. The germline V gene has CDR1 MDHEN and CDR2 SYDVKM. This CDR3 is 17 amino acids long. The trim removed 4 bases at V and 4 bases at J, leaving 12 bases unmatched. For the CDR3, the DNA is TGTGCCAGCAGTTCCCCCGGGACAGGGGTGATTTCCACTGAAGCTTTCTTT. Translated: CASSSPGTGVISTEAFF.

This clone came up a few times. The chain carries TRBV7-8 and TRBJ1-2; D remains ambiguous. V was trimmed by 4 bases and J by 6 bases, leaving 15 bases between them. The CDR3 is made up of 14 amino acids. Per germline, CDR1 SGHVS and CDR2 FQNEAQ. The CDR3 sequence: CASSSQSPGHGYTF. The CDR3 DNA sequence: TGTGCCAGCAGCTCCCAGAGTCCTGGGCATGGCTACACCTTC.

This chain uses TRBV2 with TRBJ1-4, with TRBD1 matching 9 bases. The V segment lost 7 bases and the J segment 6 bases; nucleotides outside the gene matches: 6. This CDR3 contains 14 residues. Per the germline V gene, CDR1 is SNHLY and CDR2 is FYNNEI. In nucleotides, the CDR3 is TGTGCCAGCATGACGGGACAGGGTCATGAAAAACTGTTTTTT. It is translated as CASMTGQGHEKLFF.

The chain employs TRBV28 and TRBJ2-1; 7 bases agree with TRBD1. After removal of 1 base from V and 1 base from J, the junction contained 4 bases not matched to a gene. This CDR3 is 16 amino acids long. Germline CDR1 and CDR2: MDHEN and SYDVKM. DNA for the CDR3: TGTGCCAGCAGTTTATCACAGGGGATATCCTACAATGAGCAGTTCTTC. Protein: CASSLSQGISYNEQFF.

The gene calls are TRBV7-3 and TRBJ2-7; D is possibly TRBD1 or TRBD2 (5 bases each). The CDR3 runs 11 residues. Germline V gives CDR1 SGHTA, CDR2 FQGTGA. The germline V and J ends were trimmed by 3 bases and 5 bases, with 5 bases remaining between them. This CDR3 is CASSLGDEQYF. Written as DNA, the CDR3 is TGTGCCAGCAGCTTGGGGGACGAGCAGTACTTC. Full variable domain (missing parts from reference TRBV7-3 and TRBJ2-7): GAGVSQTPSNKVTEKGKYVELRCDPISGHTALYWYRQSLGQGPEFLIYFQGTGAADDSGLPNDRFFAVRPEGSVSTLKIQRTERGDSAVYLCASSLGDEQYFGPGTRLTVT.

V gene TRBV2 combines with J gene TRBJ1-3; 11 bases line up with TRBD1. After removal of 3 bases from V and 1 base from J, the junction contained 5 bases not matched to a gene. The CDR3 is 17 amino acids. Germline V lookup: CDR1 SNHLY, CDR2 FYNNEI. CDR3 bases: TGTGCCAGCAGTGATATCGGACAGGGGGCTTCTGGAAACACCATATATTTT. The encoded protein is CASSDIGQGASGNTIYF.

The chain employs TRBV4-2 and TRBJ1-1; D call uncertain. Germline CDR1 LGHNA, CDR2 YNFKEQ. The CDR3 runs 11 residues. Trimming left V 1 base short and J 6 bases short, with 3 bases between. The CDR3 DNA follows: TGTGCCAGCAGCCAAGGTTCTGAAGCTTTCTTT. It translates to CASSQGSEAFF.

This clone was recorded a few times. This chain links TRBV2 with TRBJ2-7; 9 bases match TRBD1. There are 15 residues in the CDR3. The germline V gene has CDR1 SNHLY and CDR2 FYNNEI. V lost 3 bases to trimming and J lost 5 bases; unmatched junction nucleotides: 8. The CDR3 sequence is CASSEAFGTGNEQYF. As DNA, the CDR3 is TGTGCCAGCAGTGAGGCGTTCGGGACAGGGAACGAGCAGTACTTC.

This clone was detected only once. This chain joins TRBV5-1 and TRBJ1-1; 9 bases match TRBD1. After removal of 1 base from V and 3 bases from J, the junction contained 1 base not matched to a gene. Germline V gene data show CDR1 as SGHRS and CDR2 as YFSETQ. The CDR3 runs to 14 residues. The CDR3 DNA follows: TGCGCCAGCAGCTTGACAGGGGGCGACACTGAAGCTTTCTTT. Amino acids: CASSLTGGDTEAFF.

The chain carries TRBV14 and TRBJ2-5; TRBD2 might be the D (5 bases). The CDR3 is 16 amino acids. Germline CDR1 and CDR2: SGHDN and FVKESK. V was trimmed by 1 base and J by 5 bases, leaving 17 bases between them. Here the CDR3 DNA reads TGTGCCAGCAGCCAAGGAGGGCTAACGGGATCCGAGACCCAGTACTTC. Protein product: CASSQGGLTGSETQYF. Full variable domain (remainder filled in from reference TRBV14 and TRBJ2-5): EAGVTQFPSHSVIEKGQTVTLRCDPISGHDNLYWYRRVMGKEIKFLLHFVKESKQDESGMPNNRFLAERTGGTYSTLKVQPAELEDSGVYFCASSQGGLTGSETQYFGPGTRLLVL.

This clone has only a few counts. The V and J genes are TRBV5-6 and TRBJ1-1, with D perhaps TRBD1 (6 bases). Germline V CDR1 and CDR2: SGHDT, YYEEEE. There are 13 residues in the CDR3. Trimming left V 5 bases short and J 5 bases short, with 13 bases between. The DNA of the CDR3 is TGTGCCAGCAGGGAGCAAGGGGGTACTGAAGCTTTCTTT. It encodes CASREQGGTEAFF. Supplemented by reference TRBV5-6 and TRBJ1-1, the full variable domain reads DAGVTQSPTHLIKTRGQQVTLRCSPKSGHDTVSWYQQALGQGPQFIFQYYEEEERQRGNFPDRFSGHQFPNYSSELNVNALLLGDSALYLCASREQGGTEAFFGQGTRLTVV.

CDR3 sequence (DNA): TGTGCCAGCAGTTTATCCCTGACAGCGAACACTGAAGCTTTCTTT. Translating gives CASSLSLTANTEAFF. The chain is built from TRBV27 and TRBJ1-1; possible D gene TRBD1, 5 bases. This CDR3 spans 15 amino acids. V was shortened by 0 bases and J by 1 base, with 9 bases between the two germline ends. Germline CDR1 reads MNHEY; CDR2 reads SMNVEV (reference sequence).

The V gene is TRBV7-3, the J gene TRBJ2-1; no clear D. V was pared by 2 bases and J by 4 bases, with 6 bases between. The CDR3 spans 13 residues. Germline assignment: CDR1 SGHTA and CDR2 FQGTGA. The CDR3 is CASSLLLYNEQFF. CDR3 bases: TGTGCCAGCAGCTTACTCCTGTACAATGAGCAGTTCTTC.

This clone was observed a few times. This chain links TRBV6-6 with TRBJ2-5; D gene ambiguous. Germline V CDR1 and CDR2: MNHNY, SVGAGI (reference sequence). V dropped 6 bases and J dropped 1 base, with 9 bases sitting between them. CDR3 length equals 13 residues. The CDR3 DNA reads as TGTGCCAGCAGCCCGTCGTCCCAAGAGACCCAGTACTTC. Its protein product is CASSPSSQETQYF.

This clone is a singleton in its sample. V usage is TRBV11-2 and J usage is TRBJ2-1; D is unresolved. Germline V gene lookup returns CDR1 SGHAT and CDR2 FQNNGV. This CDR3 is built from 11 residues. V lost 5 bases to trimming and J lost 9 bases, with 8 bases between them. The DNA for the CDR3 is TGTGCCAGCAGCAGGACGGTTGAGCAGTTCTTC. It translates to CASSRTVEQFF.